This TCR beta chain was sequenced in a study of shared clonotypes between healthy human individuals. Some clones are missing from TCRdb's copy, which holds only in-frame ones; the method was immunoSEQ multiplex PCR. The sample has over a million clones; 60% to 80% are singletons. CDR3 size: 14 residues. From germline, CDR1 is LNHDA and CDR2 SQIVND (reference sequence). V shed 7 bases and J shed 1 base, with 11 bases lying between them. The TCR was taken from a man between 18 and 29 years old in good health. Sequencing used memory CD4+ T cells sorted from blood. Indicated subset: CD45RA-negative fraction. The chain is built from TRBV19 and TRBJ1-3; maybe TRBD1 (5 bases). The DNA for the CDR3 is TGTGCCAGTACTCATCGGGGGTCTGGAAACACCATATATTTT. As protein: CASTHRGSGNTIYF.